These T cell receptor beta chains were read from a single sample in a study of CD8 T cells in ankylosing spondylitis. TCRdb re-analysed the 5' RACE reads in MiXCR, keeping a single row per CDR3 protein. The sample includes fewer than 250,000 distinct CDR3 sequences, roughly 25% of them seen just once. Sequencing was performed on blood, either unsorted or a sorted T cell fraction (not recorded which). The receptors shown here come from a male donor with ankylosing spondylitis or in good health (not recorded which). The CDR3 runs from the conserved cysteine through the conserved F or W. Each record gives: clone size, J gene, D gene, V gene, CDR3 DNA, CDR3 protein. A D gene is named only where the DNA matches it firmly. Clone size appears in some rows only: once, few, many, or a class for an expanded clone.

few,TRBJ2-3,TRBD2,TRBV20-1,TGCAGTGCTCCGGCTAGCGGGAGTGTGGCAGATACGCAGTATTTT,CSAPASGSVADTQYF
many,TRBJ2-2,-,TRBV12-3/TRBV12-4,TGTGCCACCCGGCGAGGGTTCGACACCGGGGAGCTGTTTTTT,CATRRGFDTGELFF
few,TRBJ2-6,-,TRBV12-3/TRBV12-4,TGTGCCAGCAGTCTGACAGGATTCCTGACTTTC,CASSLTGFLTF
many,TRBJ2-1,-,TRBV7-7,TGTGCTAGCAGCTCGGTGGGACTCCACAATGAGCAGTTCTTC,CASSSVGLHNEQFF
-,TRBJ1-2,-,TRBV29-1,TGCAGCGTTGAGGCCCAAGGGCTTGCCTATGGCTACACCTTC,CSVEAQGLAYGYTF
few,TRBJ2-7,-,TRBV3-1,TGTGCCAGCAGCCAAGATGTGGGACCGTTCTACGAGCAGTACTTC,CASSQDVGPFYEQYF
-,TRBJ2-7,TRBD1,TRBV18,TGTGCCAGCTCACCTTCCGCCCGGGACAGCTACGAGCAGTACTTC,CASSPSARDSYEQYF
many,TRBJ1-5,TRBD1,TRBV12-3/TRBV12-4,TGTGCCAGCAGTTCTCAGGGGGTAGGCAATCAGCCCCAGCATTTT,CASSSQGVGNQPQHF
once,TRBJ1-6,-,TRBV20-1,TGCAGTGCTAGAGAGAGGGGCCCTCTTGCTCTCTATAATTCACCCCTCCACTTT,CSARERGPLALYNSPLHF
few,TRBJ2-1,-,TRBV7-6,TGTGCCAGCAGCTTAGATCTCTTTCAGAGGACCCCAGGGTACAATGAGCAGTTCTTC,CASSLDLFQRTPGYNEQFF
many,TRBJ2-5,-,TRBV5-1,TGCGCCAGCAGTCCTTTTTCCGGGGGCGGAGAGACCCAGTACTTC,CASSPFSGGGETQYF
-,TRBJ2-2,TRBD2,TRBV5-1,TGCGCCAGCAGACCGACAGAGAGCGGGACCCACACCGGGGAGCTGTTTTTT,CASRPTESGTHTGELFF
many,TRBJ2-7,-,TRBV13,TGTGCCAGCAGCTCCCAGGGGATTGGAGGGCAGTACTTC,CASSSQGIGGQYF
-,TRBJ2-3,-,TRBV5-8,TGTGCCATGAGCTTGGTGGGGGCAGATACGCAGTATTTT,CAMSLVGADTQYF
-,TRBJ1-3,-,TRBV18,TGTGCCAGCTCTTCGGTTCTGGAAGACTCTGGAAACACCATATATTTT,CASSSVLEDSGNTIYF
many,TRBJ1-1,-,TRBV10-3,TGTGCCATCAGTGATCTGGACAGCAACACTGAAGCTTTCTTT,CAISDLDSNTEAFF
many,TRBJ1-1,-,TRBV18,TGTGCCAGCTCACCTCCCCCCTATGGAGCGAACACTGAAGCTTTCTTT,CASSPPPYGANTEAFF
many,TRBJ2-5,TRBD1,TRBV5-1,TGCGCCAGCAGCTTGGAGGGGACAGGGGGTCTGAAGACCCAGTACTTC,CASSLEGTGGLKTQYF
-,TRBJ2-5,-,TRBV6-2/TRBV6-3,TGTGCCAGCAGCGCCCGGAGGTTGGAGACCCAGTACTTC,CASSARRLETQYF
many,TRBJ2-7,TRBD2,TRBV20-1,TGCAGTTTACCTCGGGGCGGGAGCTACGAGCAGTACTTC,CSLPRGGSYEQYF
many,TRBJ2-4,TRBD1,TRBV20-1,TGCAGTGCGGGACCCGGGACAGGGGTCAACATTCAGTACTTC,CSAGPGTGVNIQYF
many,TRBJ2-7,TRBD1,TRBV5-4,TGTGCCAGCACCCAACAGGGGGCAGGAGTCTACGAGCAGTACTTC,CASTQQGAGVYEQYF
-,TRBJ2-1,TRBD2,TRBV20-1,TGCAGTGCTAGTCCCGGACTAGCTGCCGGAGGCAATGAGCAGTTCTTC,CSASPGLAAGGNEQFF
-,TRBJ2-3,-,TRBV20-1,TGCAGTGCCCCGGCGGGTGATACGCAGTATTTT,CSAPAGDTQYF
once,TRBJ2-5,-,TRBV11-2,TGTGCCAGCAGCTTAGAATTGGATTTGGGGTACCAAGAGACCCAGTACTTC,CASSLELDLGYQETQYF
medium-sized,TRBJ2-7,TRBD2,TRBV20-1,TGCAGTGCTAATCCTAGCGGTTTAACGTACGAGCAGTACTTC,CSANPSGLTYEQYF
-,TRBJ2-1,TRBD2,TRBV7-9,TGTGCCAGCAGCTTAGGTCTTAGCGGGAGAAGGGATGAGCAGTTCTTC,CASSLGLSGRRDEQFF
many,TRBJ2-6,-,TRBV29-1,TGCAGCGTAGGGGGTTACGGGGCCAACGTCCTGACTTTC,CSVGGYGANVLTF
many,TRBJ1-1,-,TRBV12-3/TRBV12-4,TGTGCCAGCAGTTTAGGGCAGGGGCACACTGAAGCTTTCTTT,CASSLGQGHTEAFF
-,TRBJ2-1,-,TRBV20-1,TGCAGTGCTAGCGGGAGAGCCTTGAATGAGCAGTTCTTC,CSASGRALNEQFF
-,TRBJ2-5,-,TRBV5-1,TGCGCCAGCAGCGCGGGACGGGGAGAGACCCAGTACTTC,CASSAGRGETQYF
-,TRBJ2-1,-,TRBV5-1,TGCGCCAGCAGCTTGTCTAGCTTCAGCTCCTACAATGAGCAGTTCTTC,CASSLSSFSSYNEQFF
many,TRBJ1-1,-,TRBV18,TGTGCCAGCTCAGCACTGGGCGGCGGGGCTGAAGCTTTCTTT,CASSALGGGAEAFF
-,TRBJ2-7,-,TRBV5-1,TGCGCCAGCAGCTGGGACGGGACTCCCCACCGCGAGCAGTACTTC,CASSWDGTPHREQYF
few,TRBJ1-1,-,TRBV7-9,TGTGCCAGCAGCTTTTCAGGTTATGCTTTCTTT,CASSFSGYAFF
many,TRBJ2-2,-,TRBV7-7,TGTGCTAGCAGCCCGGGGATCGATAACACCGGGGAGCTGTTTTTT,CASSPGIDNTGELFF
many,TRBJ1-5,-,TRBV10-3,TGTGCCATCAGTGACTCAGTTTATAGCAATCAGCCCCAGCATTTT,CAISDSVYSNQPQHF
-,TRBJ2-2,TRBD2,TRBV20-1,TGCAGTGCTAGAGATAGCGGGAGGCTCACCGGGGAGCTGTTTTTT,CSARDSGRLTGELFF
-,TRBJ2-1,TRBD1,TRBV6-6,TGTGCCAGCAACGACAGGGGATACAATGAGCAGTTCTTC,CASNDRGYNEQFF
many,TRBJ2-3,TRBD2,TRBV9,TGTGCCAGCAGCACCCCTACTAGCGCTCGCACAGATACGCAGTATTTT,CASSTPTSARTDTQYF
-,TRBJ2-7,-,TRBV10-2,TGCGCCAGCAGTCCAGATCGGGTATCCTACGAGCAGTACTTC,CASSPDRVSYEQYF
few,TRBJ2-1,-,TRBV9,TGTGCCAGCAGCCCGGGACTTACTTCCTACAATGAGCAGTTCTTC,CASSPGLTSYNEQFF
-,TRBJ2-1,-,TRBV12-3/TRBV12-4,TGTGCCATCACACTAGGTCCGGAGAACCCCTACAATGAGCAGTTCTTC,CAITLGPENPYNEQFF
few,TRBJ2-1,-,TRBV20-1,TGCAGTGCTAGATTAAGGTGGAATGAGCAGTTCTTC,CSARLRWNEQFF
-,TRBJ2-7,TRBD1,TRBV10-3,TGTGCCATCAGTGCGACAGGGACAGACGAGCAGTACTTC,CAISATGTDEQYF
few,TRBJ2-7,-,TRBV5-5,TGTGCCAGCAGCTTGTCGTGGCCCTCCTCTTCCTACGAGCAGTACTTC,CASSLSWPSSSYEQYF
-,TRBJ2-5,TRBD2,TRBV20-1,TGCAGTGCTAGCAGCGCTAGCGGGGAAACCGAGAACCAAGAGACCCAGTACTTC,CSASSASGETENQETQYF
many,TRBJ1-1,-,TRBV29-1,TGCAGCGTTGTATCGGGGGTTAAAGCTTTCTTT,CSVVSGVKAFF
-,TRBJ2-1,-,TRBV20-1,TGCAGTGCGGCGAGCGGAAGCTACTACAATGAGCAGTTCTTC,CSAASGSYYNEQFF
many,TRBJ2-1,TRBD2,TRBV7-6,TGTGCCAGCAGCAAAGGGGCGGGACTAGCGGTGAGCTCCTACAATGAGCAGTTCTTC,CASSKGAGLAVSSYNEQFF
-,TRBJ2-3,-,TRBV6-5,TGTGCCAGCAGTTACTCGAGTAGATCCACAGATACGCAGTATTTT,CASSYSSRSTDTQYF
-,TRBJ1-1,-,TRBV7-2,TGTGCCAGCAGGCCAACATCGATGAACACTGAAGCTTTCTTT,CASRPTSMNTEAFF
many,TRBJ1-3,-,TRBV3-1,TGTGCCAGCAGCAAGGCGACTGGAAACACCATATATTTT,CASSKATGNTIYF
many,TRBJ1-1,-,TRBV4-1,TGCGCCAGCCACAACACTCTGAACACTGAAGCTTTCTTT,CASHNTLNTEAFF
-,TRBJ2-1,-,TRBV27,TGTGCCAGCACCCGGAGTAGTGGCTCCTACAATGAGCAGTTCTTC,CASTRSSGSYNEQFF
medium-sized,TRBJ2-7,TRBD1,TRBV10-3,TGTGCCATCAGGGGGACAGCTTACGAGCAGTACTTC,CAIRGTAYEQYF
many,TRBJ2-1,TRBD2,TRBV5-1,TGCGCCAGCAGCCCGAGTAGCGGGAGAACCTACAATGAGCAGTTCTTC,CASSPSSGRTYNEQFF